This TCR beta chain appears in the sequencing data of a study of response to subunit inactivated influenza vaccine. This clonotype was picked up many times. Its antigen is unidentified. Study-wide results and caveats: New T cells are recruited in small numbers by each seasonal influenza vaccination, according to the authors' suggestion.

A single record per CDR3 protein comes from TCRdb applying MiXCR to the RT-PCR reads. The sample lists under 750,000 distinct CDR3 sequences, approximately 12% occurring once. The CDR3 is made up of 14 amino acids. Germline CDR1 reads WSHSY; CDR2 reads SAAADI. Trimming removed 1 base from V and 7 bases from J, with 10 bases in between. The sample was PBMCs from blood, taken on the day of vaccination. J is TRBJ2-2 and V is TRBV10-2, with D perhaps being TRBD1 or TRBD2 (6 bases each). The TCR sequence derives from a middle-aged man who received an inactivated influenza vaccine. CDR3 sequence reads: CASSEWGAHGELFF. In DNA form, the CDR3 reads TGCGCCAGCAGTGAGTGGGGGGCCCACGGGGAGCTGTTTTTT.